Listed below are T cell receptor beta chains from one sample, sequenced in a study of a mutant IDH1 vaccine in newly diagnosed glioma. These receptors have no known antigen. Sequencing was performed with immunoSEQ multiplex PCR; in TCRdb, only in-frame clones are kept and a portion is missing. This table holds some 30,000 clones, 90% found once. Specimen: PBMCs, collected from a glioma patient whose treatment included an IDH1 peptide vaccine. These receptors originate from a man younger than 35 with glioma. The CDR3 runs from the conserved cysteine through the conserved F or W. Fields, in order: CDR3 protein, CDR3 DNA, clone size, V gene, J gene, D gene. A D gene is named only where the DNA matches it firmly. Clone sizes are given selectively: once, few, many, or a class where the clone is expanded.

CDR3: CASSRQSSYNEQFF
DNA: TGCGCCAGCAGCCGACAGAGCTCCTACAATGAGCAGTTCTTC
size: NA
V: TRBV4-3
J: TRBJ2-1
D: NA

CDR3: CASSESKGGIYEQYF
DNA: TGCGCCAGCAGTGAGTCGAAAGGGGGGATCTACGAGCAGTACTTC
size: NA
V: TRBV10-1
J: TRBJ2-7
D: NA

CDR3: CAWSSDLQNYEQYF
DNA: TGTGCCTGGAGTTCCGACCTACAGAACTACGAGCAGTACTTC
size: NA
V: TRBV30
J: TRBJ2-7
D: NA

CDR3: CASRGATAGANVLTF
DNA: TGTGCCAGCAGGGGTGCCACGGCCGGGGCCAACGTCCTGACTTTC
size: once
V: TRBV6-5
J: TRBJ2-6
D: NA

CDR3: CAWSVPPGTLVRQAFF
DNA: TGTGCCTGGAGTGTACCTCCCGGGACCCTCGTCCGTCAAGCTTTCTTT
size: NA
V: TRBV30
J: TRBJ1-1
D: NA

CDR3: CASSAAGAAGAREQYF
DNA: TGCGCCAGCAGTGCCGCGGGGGCAGCTGGTGCGAGGGAGCAGTACTTC
size: NA
V: TRBV10-2
J: TRBJ2-7
D: NA

CDR3: CASSPAGYEQYF
DNA: TGCGCCAGCAGCCCCGCTGGCTACGAGCAGTACTTC
size: NA
V: TRBV5-1
J: TRBJ2-7
D: NA

CDR3: CASRRSNQPQHF
DNA: TGTGCCAGCAGACGGAGCAATCAGCCCCAGCATTTT
size: NA
V: TRBV2
J: TRBJ1-5
D: NA

CDR3: CASSAFDGGGGSEAFF
DNA: TGTGCCAGCAGCGCGTTCGATGGGGGGGGAGGGTCTGAAGCTTTCTTT
size: NA
V: TRBV2
J: TRBJ1-1
D: NA

CDR3: CASSPGGTRGEKLFF
DNA: TGTGCCAGCAGCCCGGGGGGGACCCGGGGTGAAAAACTGTTTTTT
size: NA
V: TRBV11-2
J: TRBJ1-4
D: NA

CDR3: CASSQTVTGGNQPQHF
DNA: TGCGCCAGCAGCCAGACTGTGACAGGGGGAAATCAGCCCCAGCATTTT
size: once
V: TRBV4-1
J: TRBJ1-5
D: TRBD1

CDR3: CASRTGTLETTEAFF
DNA: TGCGCCAGCAGAACCGGGACACTGGAGACCACTGAAGCTTTCTTT
size: few
V: TRBV5-1
J: TRBJ1-1
D: NA

CDR3: CASSIAAYNEQFF
DNA: TGTGCCAGCAGCATAGCGGCCTACAATGAGCAGTTCTTC
size: NA
V: TRBV7-8
J: TRBJ2-1
D: NA

CDR3: CSAGWETQYF
DNA: TGCAGTGCGGGGTGGGAGACCCAGTACTTC
size: NA
V: TRBV20-1
J: TRBJ2-5
D: NA

CDR3: CASSSWWGPDTQYF
DNA: TGTGCCAGCAGCAGCTGGTGGGGCCCAGATACGCAGTATTTT
size: NA
V: TRBV5-6
J: TRBJ2-3
D: NA

CDR3: CAWRGTRGLPYEQYF
DNA: TGTGCCTGGAGGGGTACCAGGGGCCTACCCTACGAGCAGTACTTC
size: NA
V: TRBV30
J: TRBJ2-7
D: NA

CDR3: CASSVGTGHGNGYTF
DNA: TGTGCCAGCAGCGTTGGCACAGGGCACGGGAATGGCTACACCTTC
size: NA
V: TRBV9
J: TRBJ1-2
D: NA

CDR3: CSAQGGSPLHF
DNA: TGCAGTGCACAGGGTGGTTCACCCCTCCACTTT
size: NA
V: TRBV20-1
J: TRBJ1-6
D: NA

CDR3: CASSQSTGKSSGANVLTF
DNA: TGCGCCAGCAGCCAGTCGACAGGGAAGAGCTCTGGGGCCAACGTCCTGACTTTC
size: NA
V: TRBV4-3
J: TRBJ2-6
D: TRBD1

CDR3: CASSLVQGDGYTF
DNA: TGTGCCAGCAGCTTAGTGCAGGGTGATGGCTACACCTTC
size: once
V: TRBV13
J: TRBJ1-2
D: NA

CDR3: CASSLTGGGNTEAFF
DNA: TGTGCCAGCAGCTTAACGGGGGGGGGTAACACTGAAGCTTTCTTT
size: NA
V: TRBV7-3
J: TRBJ1-1
D: NA

CDR3: CASSLVSGTLETQYF
DNA: TGTGCCAGCAGCTTAGTCTCCGGGACTTTAGAGACCCAGTACTTC
size: NA
V: TRBV7-2
J: TRBJ2-5
D: NA

CDR3: CASWMWGKYEQYF
DNA: TGTGCCAGCTGGATGTGGGGGAAATACGAGCAGTACTTC
size: once
V: TRBV6-4
J: TRBJ2-7
D: NA

CDR3: CASSILGGDAEAFF
DNA: TGTGCCAGTAGTATACTCGGGGGTGATGCTGAAGCTTTCTTT
size: once
V: TRBV19
J: TRBJ1-1
D: NA

CDR3: CASSQDRRDEQFF
DNA: TGCGCCAGCAGCCAAGATCGACGCGATGAGCAGTTCTTC
size: NA
V: TRBV4-1
J: TRBJ2-1
D: NA

CDR3: CASSQEGRGKSNYGYTF
DNA: TGTGCCAGCAGCCAAGAGGGAAGGGGCAAGTCCAACTATGGCTACACCTTC
size: NA
V: TRBV14
J: TRBJ1-2
D: NA

CDR3: CSVEPSGSSDTQYF
DNA: TGCAGCGTTGAGCCTAGCGGGAGCTCAGATACGCAGTATTTT
size: NA
V: TRBV29-1
J: TRBJ2-3
D: TRBD2

CDR3: CASSQAGTSSYNEQFF
DNA: TGCGCCAGCAGCCAAGCCGGGACTAGCTCCTACAATGAGCAGTTCTTC
size: NA
V: TRBV4-1
J: TRBJ2-1
D: TRBD2

CDR3: CASLGQHTGELFF
DNA: TGTGCCAGCCTGGGACAGCACACCGGGGAGCTGTTTTTT
size: NA
V: TRBV19
J: TRBJ2-2
D: TRBD1

CDR3: CASSATSGGAYEQYF
DNA: TGTGCCAGCAGCGCAACTAGCGGGGGGGCCTACGAGCAGTACTTC
size: NA
V: TRBV5-4
J: TRBJ2-7
D: TRBD2

CDR3: CASSAAIAGGPLETQYF
DNA: TGTGCCAGCAGCGCCGCAATAGCGGGAGGGCCGCTCGAGACCCAGTACTTC
size: few
V: TRBV9
J: TRBJ2-5
D: TRBD2

CDR3: CAWSRGYEKLFF
DNA: TGTGCCTGGAGTCGGGGGTATGAAAAACTGTTTTTT
size: NA
V: TRBV30
J: TRBJ1-4
D: NA

CDR3: CASSFPTSGTSYEQYF
DNA: TGTGCCAGCAGCTTCCCTACTAGCGGGACCTCCTACGAGCAGTACTTC
size: NA
V: TRBV2
J: TRBJ2-7
D: TRBD2